These 11 T cell receptor beta chains were sequenced from one sample in a study of cytotoxic CD8 clonotypes in ibrutinib-treated CLL. The protocol was immunoSEQ multiplex PCR, while the TCRdb copy is restricted to in-frame clones and leaves out a portion. This table has 300,000 or so clones, about 61% appearing once. This specimen consisted of PBMCs, obtained after 36 months of ibrutinib treatment. Receptor source: a human donor with chronic lymphocytic leukemia.

The chain combines TRBV11-2 with TRBJ2-1; 14 nucleotides line up with TRBD2. This CDR3 has 17 residues. V lost 5 bases, J lost 8 bases, and 11 bases stayed unmatched. CDR1 and CDR2 (germline): SGHAT, FQNNGV. The DNA for the CDR3 is TGTGCCAGCAGCCCACAAAAGACTAGCGGGAGGGCCTATGAGCAGTTCTTC. This gives the protein CASSPQKTSGRAYEQFF.

The chain carries TRBV19 and TRBJ1-2, with 9 positions matching TRBD1. The CDR3 consists of 14 residues. After removal of 6 bases from V and 2 bases from J, the junction contained 4 bases not matched to a gene. Germline CDR1 LNHDA, CDR2 SQIVND (reference sequence). The CDR3 spells CASRDRGQNYGYTF. The CDR3 DNA reads as TGTGCCAGTAGGGACAGGGGACAAAACTATGGCTACACCTTC. Using reference TRBV19 and TRBJ1-2 for the parts outside the CDR3, the full variable domain is DGGITQSPKYLFRKEGQNVTLSCEQNLNHDAMYWYRQDPGQGLRLIYYSQIVNDFQKGDIAEGYSVSREKKESFPLTVTSAQKNPTAFYLCASRDRGQNYGYTFGSGTRLTVV.

This clone occurred once. The chain has TRBV11-2 and TRBJ2-7; 9 nucleotides match TRBD1. With 1 base clipped from V and 7 bases from J, the junction kept 5 bases outside the gene matches. Germline V CDR1 and CDR2: SGHAT, FQNNGV. The CDR3 sequence is 14 residues long. CDR3 DNA: TGTGCCAGCAGCTTAGGGACAGGGGTAGGTGAGCAGTACTTC. Its translation: CASSLGTGVGEQYF.

The sample holds a few counts of this clone. The chain has TRBV4-1 and TRBJ1-1, with TRBD1 matching 9 bases. The V segment lost 4 bases and the J segment 6 bases; nucleotides outside the gene matches: 6. CDR1 and CDR2 from the germline V gene are MGHRA and YSYEKL. The CDR3 spans 14 residues. CDR3 region: CASSPPGTGSEAFF. For the CDR3, the DNA is TGCGCCAGCAGCCCTCCCGGGACAGGGTCTGAAGCTTTCTTT.

The chain carries TRBV5-6 and TRBJ2-7, with D possibly TRBD2 on 6 matching bases. The germline V and J ends were trimmed by 4 bases and 4 bases, with 15 bases remaining between them. This CDR3 is built from 14 residues. Germline assignment: CDR1 SGHDT and CDR2 YYEEEE. The CDR3 sequence is CASSPVVEGYEQYF. Here the CDR3 DNA reads TGTGCCAGCAGCCCCGTCGTGGAGGGATACGAGCAGTACTTC.

This clone turned up a few times. This sequence joins TRBV7-9 and TRBJ1-4; D is ambiguous. Germline V gives CDR1 SEHNR, CDR2 FQNEAQ (reference sequence). The V and J ends lost 5 bases and 8 bases respectively, with 9 bases between them. The CDR3 is made up of 12 amino acids. CDR3 nucleotides: TGTGCCAGCAGCCCAGGTTGGGAAAAACTGTTTTTT. Its protein product is CASSPGWEKLFF.

This sequence joins TRBV5-4 and TRBJ2-5; no firm D call. The CDR3 loop spans 15 amino acids. CDR1 and CDR2 from the germline V gene are SGHNT and YYREEE (reference sequence). V lost 0 bases and J 2 bases, leaving 11 bases between the germline ends. CDR3 DNA sequence: TGTGCCAGCAGCTTGGTTGGGCTAGTTCAAGAGACCCAGTACTTC. Protein sequence: CASSLVGLVQETQYF.

The chain carries TRBV5-6 and TRBJ1-2; 8 bases agree with TRBD1. V shed 3 bases and J 4 bases; nucleotides not matched to a gene: 14. CDR3 length: 17 amino acids. Germline values: CDR1 SGHDT, CDR2 YYEEEE. CDR3 nucleotides: TGTGCCAGCAGCTCCCCGATCTTTGGACAGGGACTCTATGGCTACACCTTC. It yields the protein CASSSPIFGQGLYGYTF.

The gene calls are TRBV29-1 and TRBJ1-2, with 10 positions matching TRBD1. After removal of 6 bases from V and 8 bases from J, the junction contained 9 bases not matched to a gene. Germline values: CDR1 SQVTM, CDR2 ANQGSEA. CDR3 size: 13 residues. The CDR3 here is CSVGGRQGAGYTF. As DNA, the CDR3 is TGCAGCGTGGGAGGAAGACAGGGGGCAGGCTACACCTTC.

The chain has TRBV5-6 and TRBJ1-2; 7 nucleotides align to TRBD1. J lost 8 bases, V lost 4 bases, and 5 bases had no gene match. This CDR3 comprises 12 residues. Per the germline V gene, CDR1 is SGHDT and CDR2 is YYEEEE. CDR3 protein: CASSRQGLGYTF. The CDR3 DNA reads TGTGCCAGCAGCCGACAGGGCCTAGGCTACACCTTC. The variable domain in full, completed from reference TRBV5-6 and TRBJ1-2, reads DAGVTQSPTHLIKTRGQQVTLRCSPKSGHDTVSWYQQALGQGPQFIFQYYEEEERQRGNFPDRFSGHQFPNYSSELNVNALLLGDSALYLCASSRQGLGYTFGSGTRLTVV.

The chain joins TRBV18 to TRBJ1-4, with 7 bases matching TRBD1. This CDR3 has 17 residues. Losses at the gene ends were 3 bases for V and 0 bases for J; bases not matched to a gene: 7. Germline V gene data show CDR1 as KGHSH and CDR2 as LQKENI. CDR3 loop: CASSPRPGTATNEKLFF. In DNA, the CDR3 is TGTGCCAGCTCACCTCGTCCCGGGACAGCAACTAATGAAAAACTGTTTTTT.